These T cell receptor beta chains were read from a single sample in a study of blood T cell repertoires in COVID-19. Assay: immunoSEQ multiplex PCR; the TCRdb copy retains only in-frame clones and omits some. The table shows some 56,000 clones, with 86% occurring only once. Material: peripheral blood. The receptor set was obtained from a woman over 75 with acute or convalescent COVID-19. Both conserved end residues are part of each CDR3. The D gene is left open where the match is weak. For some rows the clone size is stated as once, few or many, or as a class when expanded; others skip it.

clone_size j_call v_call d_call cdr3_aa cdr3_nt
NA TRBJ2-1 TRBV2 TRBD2 CASSEERREAYNEQFF TGTGCCAGCAGTGAAGAAAGGCGGGAGGCCTACAATGAGCAGTTCTTC
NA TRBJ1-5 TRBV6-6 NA CASSLREGQPQHF TGTGCCAGCAGCCTCAGGGAGGGTCAGCCCCAGCATTTT
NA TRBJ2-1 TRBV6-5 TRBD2 CASSFTSGIRNEQFF TGTGCCAGCAGTTTCACTAGCGGGATAAGGAATGAGCAGTTCTTC
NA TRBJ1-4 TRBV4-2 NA CASSQGRSTNEKLFF TGTGCCAGCAGCCAAGGGAGATCAACTAATGAAAAACTGTTTTTT
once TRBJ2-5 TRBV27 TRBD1 CASSFGQGKETQYF TGTGCCAGCAGTTTCGGACAGGGCAAAGAGACCCAGTACTTC
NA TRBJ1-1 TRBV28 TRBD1 CASSLNSGQEGEAFF TGTGCCAGCAGTTTAAATTCCGGACAGGAGGGTGAAGCTTTCTTT
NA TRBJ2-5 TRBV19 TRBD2 CASKGEGETQYF TGTGCCAGTAAAGGGGAGGGAGAGACCCAGTACTTC
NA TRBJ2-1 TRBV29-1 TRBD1 CSVDPSGTGSYNEQFF TGCAGCGTTGACCCGTCGGGGACAGGCTCCTACAATGAGCAGTTCTTC
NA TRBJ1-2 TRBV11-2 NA CASSPTPSDSYGYTF TGTGCCAGCAGCCCAACCCCCTCGGACAGCTATGGCTACACCTTC
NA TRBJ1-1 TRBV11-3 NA CASSPGLPDGAFF TGTGCCAGCAGCCCGGGTCTCCCTGATGGAGCTTTCTTT
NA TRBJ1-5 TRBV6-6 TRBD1 CASSPQGQASNQPQHF TGTGCCAGCAGTCCCCAGGGACAGGCTAGCAATCAGCCCCAGCATTTT
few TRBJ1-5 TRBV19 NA CASTGYGRGPQHF TGTGCCAGTACAGGGTACGGCAGGGGGCCCCAGCATTTT
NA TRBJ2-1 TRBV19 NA CASSIRAGSYNEQFF TGTGCCAGTAGTATCAGGGCAGGGTCCTACAATGAGCAGTTCTTC
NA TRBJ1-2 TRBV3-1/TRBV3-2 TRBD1 CASSQVSGTGSGYTF TGTGCCAGCAGCCAAGTATCCGGGACAGGGAGTGGCTACACCTTC
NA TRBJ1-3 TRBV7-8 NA CASSLQQGGNTIYF TGTGCCAGCAGCTTACAACAGGGAGGAAACACCATATATTTT
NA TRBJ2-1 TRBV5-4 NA CASSLRNSGSYNEQFF TGTGCCAGCAGCTTGAGAAATAGCGGTTCCTACAATGAGCAGTTCTTC
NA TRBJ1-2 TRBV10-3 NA CAIREDGVGGYTF TGTGCCATCAGGGAGGACGGAGTGGGTGGCTACACCTTC
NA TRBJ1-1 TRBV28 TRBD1 CASSVGQGYEGNTEAFF TGTGCCAGCAGTGTAGGACAGGGATATGAGGGGAACACTGAAGCTTTCTTT
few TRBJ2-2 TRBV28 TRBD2 CASSLRGATGELFF TGTGCCAGCAGTTTGCGGGGGGCCACCGGGGAGCTGTTTTTT
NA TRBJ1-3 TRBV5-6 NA CASTPDGGSSGNTIYF TGTGCCAGCACTCCTGACGGGGGTAGCTCTGGAAACACCATATATTTT
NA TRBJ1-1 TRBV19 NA CASSIRTGLNTEAFF TGTGCCAGTAGTATTCGCACAGGTTTGAACACTGAAGCTTTCTTT
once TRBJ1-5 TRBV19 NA CASSLRGQPQHF TGTGCCAGTAGTCTCCGGGGTCAGCCCCAGCATTTT
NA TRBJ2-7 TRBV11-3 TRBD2 CASSLGSGDAYEQYF TGTGCCAGCAGCTTGGGCAGCGGGGACGCCTACGAGCAGTACTTC
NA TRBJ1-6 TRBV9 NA CASSAPVGGTNSPLHF TGTGCCAGCAGCGCACCGGTCGGGGGGACGAATTCACCCCTCCACTTT
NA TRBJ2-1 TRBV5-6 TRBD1 CASSVRRDSRVNEQFF TGTGCCAGCAGCGTGCGCCGGGACAGTCGGGTGAATGAGCAGTTCTTC
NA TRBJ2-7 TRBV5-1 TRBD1 CASSDDRAHEQYF TGCGCCAGCAGCGACGACAGGGCCCACGAGCAGTACTTC
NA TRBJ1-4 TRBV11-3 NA CASSLSPKGSEKLFF TGTGCCAGCAGCTTAAGCCCAAAAGGGAGTGAAAAACTGTTTTTT
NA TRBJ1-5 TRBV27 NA CASSFRGVGNQPQHF TGTGCCAGCAGTTTCCGAGGAGTTGGCAATCAGCCCCAGCATTTT
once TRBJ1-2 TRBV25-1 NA CASSETLLTGKDGYTF TGTGCCAGCAGTGAAACCCTATTAACAGGGAAGGATGGCTACACCTTC
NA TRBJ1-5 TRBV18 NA CASSPPGGGYGQPQHF TGTGCCAGCTCACCCCCGGGAGGGGGATATGGTCAGCCCCAGCATTTT
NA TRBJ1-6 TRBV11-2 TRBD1 CASSIRTGGSSPLHF TGTGCCAGCAGCATCCGGACAGGGGGGAGTTCACCCCTCCACTTT
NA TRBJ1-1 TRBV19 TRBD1 CASSTRGQGPNTEAFF TGTGCCAGTAGTACCCGAGGACAGGGACCGAACACTGAAGCTTTCTTT
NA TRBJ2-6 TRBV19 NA CASRPTGWSSGANVLTF TGTGCCAGTAGGCCTACCGGGTGGTCCTCTGGGGCCAACGTCCTGACTTTC
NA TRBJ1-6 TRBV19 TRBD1 CASSIWQGARSYNSPLHF TGTGCCAGTAGTATATGGCAGGGGGCGCGCTCCTATAATTCACCCCTCCACTTT
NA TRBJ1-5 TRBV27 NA CASRRDLNQPQHF TGTGCCAGCAGGCGGGACCTTAATCAGCCCCAGCATTTT
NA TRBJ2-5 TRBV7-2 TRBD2 CASSRASGGNQETQYF TGTGCCAGCAGCCGGGCTAGCGGGGGGAACCAAGAGACCCAGTACTTC
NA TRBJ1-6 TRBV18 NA CASSTGQPDNSPLHF TGTGCCAGCTCAACAGGACAGCCAGATAATTCACCCCTCCACTTT
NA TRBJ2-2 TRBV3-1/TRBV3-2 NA CASSQVRLNTGELFF TGTGCCAGCAGCCAAGTTCGTTTGAACACCGGGGAGCTGTTTTTT